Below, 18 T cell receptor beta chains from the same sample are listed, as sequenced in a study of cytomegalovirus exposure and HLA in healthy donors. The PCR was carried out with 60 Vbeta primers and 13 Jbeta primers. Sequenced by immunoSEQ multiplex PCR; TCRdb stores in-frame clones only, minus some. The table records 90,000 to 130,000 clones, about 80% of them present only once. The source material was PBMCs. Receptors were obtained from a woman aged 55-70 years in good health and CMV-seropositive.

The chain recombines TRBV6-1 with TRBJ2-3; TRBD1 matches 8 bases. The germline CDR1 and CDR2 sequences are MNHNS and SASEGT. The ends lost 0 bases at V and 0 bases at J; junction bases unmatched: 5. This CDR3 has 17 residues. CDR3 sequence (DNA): TGTGCCAGCAGTGAAGCAGACAGGGGCCCTAGCACAGATACGCAGTATTTT. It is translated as CASSEADRGPSTDTQYF.

This CDR3 is CASSDYIGHTNTGELFF. CDR3 in DNA: TGTGCCAGCAGTGATTACATTGGACATACGAACACCGGGGAGCTGTTTTTT. V is TRBV2 and J is TRBJ2-2; a weak D match, TRBD1 (5 bases). This CDR3 comprises 17 residues. Trimming shortened V by 3 bases and J by 0 bases, and 14 bases separated the two germline ends. Germline CDR1 SNHLY, CDR2 FYNNEI.

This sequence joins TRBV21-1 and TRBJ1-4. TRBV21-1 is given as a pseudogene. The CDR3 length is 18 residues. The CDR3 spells CASSRGGAVRHANEKLFF. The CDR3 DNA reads TGTGCCAGCAGCAGGGGAGGAGCAGTCCGGCATGCAAATGAAAAACTGTTTTTT.

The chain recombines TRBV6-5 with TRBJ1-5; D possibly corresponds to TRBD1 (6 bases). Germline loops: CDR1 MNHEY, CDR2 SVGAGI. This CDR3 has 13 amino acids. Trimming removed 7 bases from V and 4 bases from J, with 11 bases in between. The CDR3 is CASNMDRNQPQHF. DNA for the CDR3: TGTGCCAGCAATATGGACAGAAATCAGCCCCAGCATTTT.

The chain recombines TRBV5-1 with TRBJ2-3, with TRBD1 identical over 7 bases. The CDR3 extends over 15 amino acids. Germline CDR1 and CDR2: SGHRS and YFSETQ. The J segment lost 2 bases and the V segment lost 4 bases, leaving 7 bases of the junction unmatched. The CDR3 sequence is CASSTRDSATDTQYF. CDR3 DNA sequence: TGCGCCAGCAGCACCCGGGACAGTGCCACAGATACGCAGTATTTT.

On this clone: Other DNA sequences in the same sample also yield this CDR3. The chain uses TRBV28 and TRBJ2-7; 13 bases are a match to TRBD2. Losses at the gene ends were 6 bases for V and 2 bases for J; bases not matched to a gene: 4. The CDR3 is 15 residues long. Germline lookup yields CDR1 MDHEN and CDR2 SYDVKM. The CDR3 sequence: CASSQGLAGTYEQYF. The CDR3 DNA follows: TGTGCCAGCAGCCAGGGACTAGCGGGAACCTACGAGCAGTACTTC. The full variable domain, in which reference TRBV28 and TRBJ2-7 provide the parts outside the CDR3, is DVKVTQSSRYLVKRTGEKVFLECVQDMDHENMFWYRQDPGLGLRLIYFSYDVKMKEKGDIPEGYSVSREKKERFSLILESASTNQTSMYLCASSQGLAGTYEQYFGPGTRLTVT.

CDR3 coding DNA: TGTGCCAGCAGCTTACGGCGGGACTACGAGCAGTTCTTC. As protein: CASSLRRDYEQFF. The rearrangement joins TRBV7-2 to TRBJ2-1, with 7 bases identical to TRBD2. Germline values: CDR1 SGHTA, CDR2 FQGNSA. The junction had 5 bases not matched to a gene; V was cut back by 2 bases and J by 10 bases. CDR3 length: 13 residues.

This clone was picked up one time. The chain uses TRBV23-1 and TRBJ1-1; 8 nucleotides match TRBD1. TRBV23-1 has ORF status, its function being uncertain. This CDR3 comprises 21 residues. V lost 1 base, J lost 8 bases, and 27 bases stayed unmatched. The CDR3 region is CASSQWQVAGGAIKSGAEAFF. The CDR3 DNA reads TGCGCCAGCAGTCAATGGCAGGTGGCAGGGGGCGCAATAAAATCGGGCGCCGAAGCTTTCTTT.

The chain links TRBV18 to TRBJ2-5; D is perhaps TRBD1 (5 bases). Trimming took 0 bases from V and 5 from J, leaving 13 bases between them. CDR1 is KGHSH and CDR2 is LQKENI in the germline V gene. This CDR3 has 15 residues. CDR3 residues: CASSPPSQGGETQYF. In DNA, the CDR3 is TGTGCCAGCTCACCACCGTCGCAGGGTGGGGAGACCCAGTACTTC.

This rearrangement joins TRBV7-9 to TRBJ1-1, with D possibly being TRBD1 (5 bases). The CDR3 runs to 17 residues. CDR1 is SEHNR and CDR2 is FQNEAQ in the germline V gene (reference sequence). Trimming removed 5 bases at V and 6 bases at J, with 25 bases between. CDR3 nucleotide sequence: TGTGCCAGCAGCCCATTCCCCCCCCAGACAGAGGCTTCTGAAGCTTTCTTT. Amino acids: CASSPFPPQTEASEAFF.

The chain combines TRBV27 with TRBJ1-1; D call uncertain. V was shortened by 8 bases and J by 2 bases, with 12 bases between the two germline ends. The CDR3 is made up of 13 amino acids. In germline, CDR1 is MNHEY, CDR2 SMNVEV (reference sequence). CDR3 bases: TGTGCCAGCCGTAACGCCGGTAACACTGAAGCTTTCTTT. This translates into CASRNAGNTEAFF.

CDR3 in amino acids: CASRTPGTGIYEQYF. As DNA, the CDR3 is TGTGCCAGCAGGACGCCCGGGACAGGGATCTACGAGCAGTACTTC. The rearrangement joins TRBV6-5 to TRBJ2-7, with 9 bases fitting TRBD1. The CDR3 has 15 amino acids. The trim removed 6 bases at V and 3 bases at J, leaving 9 bases unmatched. CDR1 and CDR2 from the germline V gene are MNHEY and SVGAGI.

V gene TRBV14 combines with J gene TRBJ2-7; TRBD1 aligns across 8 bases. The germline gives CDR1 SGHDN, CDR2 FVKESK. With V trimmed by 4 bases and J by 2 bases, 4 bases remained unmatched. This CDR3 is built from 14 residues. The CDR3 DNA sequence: TGTGCCAGCAGCCCCGGGACAGGTCCCTACGAGCAGTACTTC. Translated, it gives CASSPGTGPYEQYF.

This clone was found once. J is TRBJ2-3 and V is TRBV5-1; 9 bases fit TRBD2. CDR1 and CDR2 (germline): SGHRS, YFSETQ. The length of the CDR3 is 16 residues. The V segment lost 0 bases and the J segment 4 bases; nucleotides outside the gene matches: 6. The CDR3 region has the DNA TGCGCCAGCAGCTTGGTTGCGGGAGGGTGGGCAGATACGCAGTATTTT. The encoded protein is CASSLVAGGWADTQYF.

CDR3 DNA: TGTGCCACCAGCAGCACGACTAGCGGTCTCTACGAGCAGTACTTC. It specifies CATSSTTSGLYEQYF. The chain uses TRBV15 and TRBJ2-7; 9 positions agree with TRBD2. V lost 3 bases, J lost 3 bases, and 6 bases stayed unmatched. Germline CDR1 is LNHNV and CDR2 is YYDKDF (reference sequence). The CDR3 runs 15 residues.

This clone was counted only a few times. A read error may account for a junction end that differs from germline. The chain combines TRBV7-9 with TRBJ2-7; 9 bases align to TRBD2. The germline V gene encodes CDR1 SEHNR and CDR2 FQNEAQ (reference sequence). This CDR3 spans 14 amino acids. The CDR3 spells CSSSSTGLASEQYF. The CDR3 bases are TGTTCCAGCAGTTCGACGGGACTAGCTTCCGAGCAGTACTTC.

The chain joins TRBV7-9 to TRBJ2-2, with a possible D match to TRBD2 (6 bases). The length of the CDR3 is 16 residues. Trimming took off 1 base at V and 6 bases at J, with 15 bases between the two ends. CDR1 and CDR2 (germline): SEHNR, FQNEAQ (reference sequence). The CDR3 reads CASSLEAGLVAGELFF. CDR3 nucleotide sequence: TGTGCCAGCAGCTTAGAGGCGGGACTGGTCGCCGGGGAGCTGTTTTTT.

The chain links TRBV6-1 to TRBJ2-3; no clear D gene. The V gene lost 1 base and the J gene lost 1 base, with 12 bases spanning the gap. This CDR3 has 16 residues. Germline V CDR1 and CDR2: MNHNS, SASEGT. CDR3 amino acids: CASSEDSAWGTDTQYF. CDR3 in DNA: TGTGCCAGCAGTGAAGATTCAGCGTGGGGCACAGATACGCAGTATTTT.